This T cell receptor beta chain was found in a study of CXCR3-negative and CXCR3-positive naive CD8 T cells. UMI-labeled 5' RACE yielded the TRB cDNA libraries. TCRdb reprocessed the 5' RACE reads and stores each CDR3 protein as one record, lacking DNA. The sample holds about 62,000 distinct CDR3 sequences. Germline assignment: CDR1 SGHTA and CDR2 FQGNSA. The CDR3 totals 14 residues. The study's findings and limits: Memory CD8+ cells showed much lower diversity, while both naive subsets were comparably high.

Details on this clonotype: The antigen is not known.

This TCR came from a human donor in good health. Some clones in this sample may be carry-over from other donors' samples. This chain links TRBV7-2 with TRBJ1-5; TCRdb outputs TRBD1, but without DNA this stays unchecked. Source material: naive CXCR3- CD8+ T cells from blood. Subset in this sample: CD45RO-CCR7+CD27+CD95- naive CD8+ T cells lacking CXCR3 (TNR3-). The CDR3: CATVEQGGNQPQHF.